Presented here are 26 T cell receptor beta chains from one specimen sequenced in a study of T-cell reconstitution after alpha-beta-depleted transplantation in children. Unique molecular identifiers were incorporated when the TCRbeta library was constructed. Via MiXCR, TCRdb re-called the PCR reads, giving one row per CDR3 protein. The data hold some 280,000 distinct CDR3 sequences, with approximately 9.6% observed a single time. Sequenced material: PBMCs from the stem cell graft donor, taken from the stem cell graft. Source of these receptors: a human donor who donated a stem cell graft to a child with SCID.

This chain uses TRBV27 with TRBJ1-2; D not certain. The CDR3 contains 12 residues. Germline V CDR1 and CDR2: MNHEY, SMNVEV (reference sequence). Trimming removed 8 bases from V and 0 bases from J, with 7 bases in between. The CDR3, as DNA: TGTGCCAGCGGAGGACCTAACTATGGCTACACCTTC. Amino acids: CASGGPNYGYTF.

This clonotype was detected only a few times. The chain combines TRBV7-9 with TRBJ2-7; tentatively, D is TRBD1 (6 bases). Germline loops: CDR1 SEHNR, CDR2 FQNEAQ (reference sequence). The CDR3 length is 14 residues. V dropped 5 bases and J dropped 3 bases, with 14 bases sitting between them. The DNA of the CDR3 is TGTGCCAGCAGCCTTACGACAGGCATCTACGAGCAGTACTTC. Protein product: CASSLTTGIYEQYF.

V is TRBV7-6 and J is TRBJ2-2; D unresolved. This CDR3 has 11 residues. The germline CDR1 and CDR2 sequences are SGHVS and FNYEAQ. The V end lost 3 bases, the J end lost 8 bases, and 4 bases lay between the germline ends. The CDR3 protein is CASSFRGELFF. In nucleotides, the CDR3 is TGTGCCAGCAGCTTCCGGGGGGAGCTGTTTTTT. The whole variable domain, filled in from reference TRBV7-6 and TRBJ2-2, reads GAGVSQSPRYKVTKRGQDVALRCDPISGHVSLYWYRQALGQGPEFLTYFNYEAQQDKSGLPNDRFSAERPEGSISTLTIQRTEQRDSAMYRCASSFRGELFFGEGSRLTVL.

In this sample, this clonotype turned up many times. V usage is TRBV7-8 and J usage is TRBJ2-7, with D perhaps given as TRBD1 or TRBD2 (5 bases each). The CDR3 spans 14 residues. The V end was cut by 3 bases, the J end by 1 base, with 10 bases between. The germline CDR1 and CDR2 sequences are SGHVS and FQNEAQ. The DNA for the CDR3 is TGTGCCAGCAGCTTGGGGACCTTATCCTACGAGCAGTACTTC. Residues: CASSLGTLSYEQYF.

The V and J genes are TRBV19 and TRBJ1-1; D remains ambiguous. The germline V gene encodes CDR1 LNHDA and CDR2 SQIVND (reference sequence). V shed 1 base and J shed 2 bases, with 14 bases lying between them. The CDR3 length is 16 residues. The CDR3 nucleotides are TGTGCCAGTAGTATAGTTCGGGTCATGGCAAACACTGAAGCTTTCTTT. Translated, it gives CASSIVRVMANTEAFF.

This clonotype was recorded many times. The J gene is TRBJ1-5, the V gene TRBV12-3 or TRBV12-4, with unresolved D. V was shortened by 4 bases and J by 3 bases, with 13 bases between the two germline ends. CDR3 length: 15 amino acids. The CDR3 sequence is CASSSGVGDNQPQHF. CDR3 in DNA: TGTGCCAGCAGTTCCGGCGTCGGCGACAATCAGCCCCAGCATTTT.

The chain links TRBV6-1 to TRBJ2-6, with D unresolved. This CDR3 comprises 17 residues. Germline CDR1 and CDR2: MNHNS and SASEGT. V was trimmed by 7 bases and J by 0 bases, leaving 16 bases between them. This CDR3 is CASKRQGSNSGANVLTF. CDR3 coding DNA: TGTGCCAGCAAGCGTCAAGGGTCAAACTCTGGGGCCAACGTCCTGACTTTC.

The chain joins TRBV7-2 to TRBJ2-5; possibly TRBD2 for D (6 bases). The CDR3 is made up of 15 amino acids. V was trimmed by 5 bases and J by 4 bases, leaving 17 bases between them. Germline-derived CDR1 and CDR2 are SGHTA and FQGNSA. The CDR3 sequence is CASSTGRGFPETQYF. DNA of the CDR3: TGTGCCAGCAGCACGGGGCGGGGTTTCCCAGAGACCCAGTACTTC.

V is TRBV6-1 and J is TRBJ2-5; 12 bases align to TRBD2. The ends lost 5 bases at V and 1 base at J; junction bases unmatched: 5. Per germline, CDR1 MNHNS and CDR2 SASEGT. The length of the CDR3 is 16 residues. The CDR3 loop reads CASSTTSGGIQETQYF. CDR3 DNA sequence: TGTGCCAGCAGTACAACTAGCGGGGGGATCCAAGAGACCCAGTACTTC.

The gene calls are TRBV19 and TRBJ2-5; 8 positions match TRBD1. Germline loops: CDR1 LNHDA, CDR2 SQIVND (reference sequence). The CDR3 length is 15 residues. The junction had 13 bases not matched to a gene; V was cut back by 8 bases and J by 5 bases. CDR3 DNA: TGTGCCAGTTCTCCGCGTCAGGGGGCTTTTGAGACCCAGTACTTC. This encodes CASSPRQGAFETQYF.

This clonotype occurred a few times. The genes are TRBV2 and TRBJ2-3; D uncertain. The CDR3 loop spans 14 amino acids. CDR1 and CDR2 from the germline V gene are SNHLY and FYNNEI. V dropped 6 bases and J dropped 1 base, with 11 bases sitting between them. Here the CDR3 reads CASRATGGTDTQYF. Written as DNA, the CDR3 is TGTGCCAGCAGGGCGACTGGCGGCACAGATACGCAGTATTTT.

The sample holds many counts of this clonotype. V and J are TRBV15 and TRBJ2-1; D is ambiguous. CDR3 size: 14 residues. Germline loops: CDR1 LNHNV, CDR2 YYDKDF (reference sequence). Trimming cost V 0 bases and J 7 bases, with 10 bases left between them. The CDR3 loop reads CATSRDLSENEQFF. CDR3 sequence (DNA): TGTGCCACCAGCAGAGATTTGTCCGAAAATGAGCAGTTCTTC.

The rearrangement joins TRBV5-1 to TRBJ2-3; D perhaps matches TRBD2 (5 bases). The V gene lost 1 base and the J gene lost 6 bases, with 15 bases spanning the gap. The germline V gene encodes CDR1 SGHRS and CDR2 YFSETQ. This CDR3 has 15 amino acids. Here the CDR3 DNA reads TGCGCCAGCAGCTTGCCAGCCGACTGGGAGGATACGCAGTATTTT. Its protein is CASSLPADWEDTQYF.

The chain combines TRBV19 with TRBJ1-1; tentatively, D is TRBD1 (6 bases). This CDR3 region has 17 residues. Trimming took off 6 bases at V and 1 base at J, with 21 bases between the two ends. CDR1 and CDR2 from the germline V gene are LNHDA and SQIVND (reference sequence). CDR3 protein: CASSTANGQSKNTEAFF. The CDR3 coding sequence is TGTGCCAGTAGCACAGCAAATGGACAGTCCAAGAACACTGAAGCTTTCTTT.

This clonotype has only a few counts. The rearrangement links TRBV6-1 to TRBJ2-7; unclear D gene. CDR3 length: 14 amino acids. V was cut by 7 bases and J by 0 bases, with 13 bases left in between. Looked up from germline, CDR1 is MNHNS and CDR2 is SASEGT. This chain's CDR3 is CASTNLWDSYEQYF. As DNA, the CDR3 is TGTGCCAGCACCAACCTTTGGGACTCCTACGAGCAGTACTTC.

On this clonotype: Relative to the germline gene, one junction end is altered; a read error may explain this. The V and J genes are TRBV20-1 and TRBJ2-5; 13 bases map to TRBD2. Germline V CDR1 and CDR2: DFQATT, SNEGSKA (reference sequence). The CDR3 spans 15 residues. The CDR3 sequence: CSARDLVGLAGSESF. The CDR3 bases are TGCAGTGCTAGAGATCTTGTGGGACTAGCGGGATCGGAGAGCTTC.

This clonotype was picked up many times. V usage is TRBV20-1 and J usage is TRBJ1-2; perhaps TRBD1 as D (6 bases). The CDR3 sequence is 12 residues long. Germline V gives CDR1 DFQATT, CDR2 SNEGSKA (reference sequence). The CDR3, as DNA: TGCAGACCCTCAGGGGACGCGGGTGGCTACACCTTC. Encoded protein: CRPSGDAGGYTF.

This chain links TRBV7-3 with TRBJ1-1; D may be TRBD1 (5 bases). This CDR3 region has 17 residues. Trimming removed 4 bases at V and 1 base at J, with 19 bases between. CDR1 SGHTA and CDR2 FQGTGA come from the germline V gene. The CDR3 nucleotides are TGTGCCAGCAGCTCAATGGGGGTTTCCGCAGAGAACACTGAAGCTTTCTTT. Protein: CASSSMGVSAENTEAFF.

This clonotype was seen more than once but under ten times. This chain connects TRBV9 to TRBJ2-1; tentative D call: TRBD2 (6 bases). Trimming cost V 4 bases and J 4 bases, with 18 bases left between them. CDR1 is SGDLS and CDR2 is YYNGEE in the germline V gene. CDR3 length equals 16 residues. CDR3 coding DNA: TGTGCCAGCAGCTTGACCGGGAGAGGGCATTACAATGAGCAGTTCTTC. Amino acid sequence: CASSLTGRGHYNEQFF.

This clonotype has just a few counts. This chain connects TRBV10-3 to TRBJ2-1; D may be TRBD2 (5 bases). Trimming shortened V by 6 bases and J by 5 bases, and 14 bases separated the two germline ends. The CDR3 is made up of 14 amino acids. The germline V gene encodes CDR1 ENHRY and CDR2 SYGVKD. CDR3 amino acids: CAISGSGLDNEQFF. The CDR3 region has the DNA TGTGCCATCAGCGGGTCGGGGTTGGACAATGAGCAGTTCTTC.

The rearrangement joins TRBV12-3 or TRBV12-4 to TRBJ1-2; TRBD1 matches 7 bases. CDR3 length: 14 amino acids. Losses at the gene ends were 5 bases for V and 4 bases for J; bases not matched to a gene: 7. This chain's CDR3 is CASSPATGSYGYTF. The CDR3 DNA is TGTGCCAGCAGTCCCGCGACAGGGAGCTATGGCTACACCTTC.

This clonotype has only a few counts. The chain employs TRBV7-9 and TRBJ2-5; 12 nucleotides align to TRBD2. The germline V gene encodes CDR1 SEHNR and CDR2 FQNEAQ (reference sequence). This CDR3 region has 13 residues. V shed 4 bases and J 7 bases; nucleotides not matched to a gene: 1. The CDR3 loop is CASSWTSGVTQYF. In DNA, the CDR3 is TGTGCCAGCAGCTGGACTAGCGGGGTGACCCAGTACTTC.

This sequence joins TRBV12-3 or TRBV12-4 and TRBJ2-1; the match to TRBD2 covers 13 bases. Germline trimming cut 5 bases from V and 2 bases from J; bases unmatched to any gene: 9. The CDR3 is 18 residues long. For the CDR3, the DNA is TGTGCCAGCAGTCAGACTAGCGGGGGGTTCCTTACCTACAATGAGCAGTTCTTC. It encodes CASSQTSGGFLTYNEQFF.

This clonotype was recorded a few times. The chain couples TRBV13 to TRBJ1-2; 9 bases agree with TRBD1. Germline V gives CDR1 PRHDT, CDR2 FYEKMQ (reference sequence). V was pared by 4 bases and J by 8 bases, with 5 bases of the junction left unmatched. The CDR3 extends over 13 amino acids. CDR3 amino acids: CASSSGTGTGYTF. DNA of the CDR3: TGTGCCAGCAGCTCCGGGACAGGGACCGGCTACACCTTC. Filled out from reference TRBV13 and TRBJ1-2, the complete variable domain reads AAGVIQSPRHLIKEKRETATLKCYPIPRHDTVYWYQQGPGQDPQFLISFYEKMQSDKGSIPDRFSAQQFSDYHSELNMSSLELGDSALYFCASSSGTGTGYTFGSGTRLTVV.

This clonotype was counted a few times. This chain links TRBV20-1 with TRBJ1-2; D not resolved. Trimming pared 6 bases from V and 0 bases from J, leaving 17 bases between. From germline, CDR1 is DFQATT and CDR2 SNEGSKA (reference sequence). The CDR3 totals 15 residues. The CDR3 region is CSAKYVLPPNYGYTF. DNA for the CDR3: TGCAGTGCAAAATACGTACTTCCACCTAACTATGGCTACACCTTC.

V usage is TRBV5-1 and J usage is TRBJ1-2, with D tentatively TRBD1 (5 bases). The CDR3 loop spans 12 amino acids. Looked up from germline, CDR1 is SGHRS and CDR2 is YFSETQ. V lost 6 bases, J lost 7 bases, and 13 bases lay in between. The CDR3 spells CASTGTAGGYTF. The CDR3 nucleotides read TGCGCCAGCACCGGGACGGCTGGTGGCTACACCTTC.